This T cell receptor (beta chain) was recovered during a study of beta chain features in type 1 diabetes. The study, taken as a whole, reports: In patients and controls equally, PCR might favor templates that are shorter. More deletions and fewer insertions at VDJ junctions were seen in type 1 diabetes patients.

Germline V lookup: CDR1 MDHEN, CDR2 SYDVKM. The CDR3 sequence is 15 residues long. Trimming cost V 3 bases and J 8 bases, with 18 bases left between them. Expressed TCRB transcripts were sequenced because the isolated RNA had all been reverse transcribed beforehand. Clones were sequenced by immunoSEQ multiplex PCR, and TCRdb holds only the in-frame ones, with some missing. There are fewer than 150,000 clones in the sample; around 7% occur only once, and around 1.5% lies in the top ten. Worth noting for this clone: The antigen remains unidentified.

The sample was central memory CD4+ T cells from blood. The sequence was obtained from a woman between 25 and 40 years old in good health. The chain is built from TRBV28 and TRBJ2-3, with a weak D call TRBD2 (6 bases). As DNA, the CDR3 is TGTGCCAGCAGTTTTGTGGCCGGCGGGAAGGGTACGCAGTATTTT. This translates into CASSFVAGGKGTQYF.